Reported below is one T cell receptor beta chain. The table lists this clonotype with a few counts. Its antigen target is currently unknown. No clone much larger than this one lies a single base away; base qualities are absent. This entry is derived from a study of post-analysis software for immune sequencing data (dated by TCRdb to 2015 to 2017). For the wider study: Relapsing-remitting, secondary progressive and progressive-relapsing multiple sclerosis were recorded as disease courses, and subtype annotation was lacking for some patients. Patient repertoires were compared against over ten previously published healthy control repertoires from donors aged about 6 to 26 years. A subset of samples was prepared in parallel using single-end sample barcoding, then pooled and co-amplified after Illumina adapter ligation. What the study reported, not specific to this receptor: Significantly lower normalized Chao1 diversity was found in multiple sclerosis patients than in controls, suggesting substantial peripheral T-cell clonal expansion. The multiple sclerosis patient group was slightly younger than the control group. Strong co-clustering of samples prepared in the same batch was shown by direct clustering with F measure, prompting a batch-effect correction. Significantly higher frequencies in patients than in controls were found for several TRBV segments, including TRBV5-6, TRBV5-1 and TRBV20-1.

The receptor library was made with PCR. Instrument used: Illumina HiSeq 2500. To reduce PCR and sequencing biases, unique molecular identifiers were incorporated into the TCR beta cDNA libraries. Per 1 to 10 million input T cells, roughly 500,000 cDNA molecules were obtained, such that each molecule approximated one T cell. The patient libraries were prepared and sequenced using the same protocol as the earlier healthy control dataset. Within a given batch, samples were prepared together, multiplexed and sequenced on the same HiSeq lane. The paper's processing steps were these. Raw barcoded reads were processed with MIGEC, and single-read molecular identifier groups were discarded before consensus assembly and CDR3 extraction. Clonotype tables were post-analysed with VDJtools, and diversity was normalized by down-sampling all datasets to the smallest sample size. In repertoire overlap clustering, CDR3 amino acid sequences, but not nucleotide sequences, were matched to correct batch-related cross-sample contamination. TCRdb trimmed the raw reads at Q25, called clones with MiXCR and kept productive beta chains. Rows are unified per CDR3 protein, each entry keeping the most common DNA and genes. The authors' filters were not applied to this entry. The sample data list around 400,000 distinct CDR3 sequences, and approximately 42% of these were observed just once. Approximately 7.1% of the sample rests with the top ten.

Via the germline V gene (reference sequence), CDR1 is DFQATT and CDR2 SNEGSKA. The CDR3 has 14 amino acids, counting the end cysteine and phenylalanine. Only the CDR3 DNA is retained, 42 bases long and in frame from the first base. The junction carries 18 bases between V and J, which are trimmed by 6 bases and 3 bases respectively. To demonstrate the VDJtools post-analysis software, TCR beta repertoires were profiled from the peripheral blood of more than 10 young patients with multiple sclerosis. The patients with multiple sclerosis were children and adolescents between roughly 6 and 17 years of age.

The sequence was obtained from a girl aged 2 to 10 with multiple sclerosis. Sequenced: blood. The V gene is TRBV20-1 and the J gene is TRBJ2-7; a tentative D call is TRBD2 (6 bases match). CDR3 region: CSATMLATNYEQYF. The sequenced DNA is TGCAGTGCCACCATGCTAGCGACGAACTACGAGCAGTACTTC.